This T cell receptor beta chain was profiled in a study of cytomegalovirus exposure and HLA in healthy donors. Study-level points and caveats: Earlier analysis yielded a pattern in which most TCR beta V segments were productive about 87% or about 30% of the time. Rarity held for most TCR sequences, but there were some public TCRs that occurred in many donors.

The count of this clone is one. Its specificity is unknown. J gave up 0 bases and V 5 bases, and 8 bases lay outside the gene matches. Germline CDR1 reads GTSNPN; CDR2 reads SVGIG (reference sequence). This CDR3 has 16 residues. PCR employed 60 Vbeta and 13 Jbeta primers. Methods used by the authors: Roughly 80 million unique TCR beta chains, 9 million to 11 million shared, were counted in a later analysis. Profiling relied on immunoSEQ multiplex PCR, and the TCRdb table lists in-frame clones only, not all of them. That table supplies the V and J calls and clone size; D and trimming were determined from the DNA. Found here are tens of thousands of clones, 82% of them singletons; the top ten hold roughly 2%.

The source is a man aged 18 to 29 in good health and CMV-seronegative. The chain carries TRBV30 and TRBJ1-3, with 9 bases lining up with TRBD1. Sequencing was performed on PBMCs. The CDR3 reads CAWGGTGRFSGNTIYF. CDR3 nucleotides: TGTGCCTGGGGAGGGACAGGGCGATTCTCTGGAAACACCATATATTTT.